Shown below are 20 T cell receptor beta chains from a single sample sequenced in a study of blood T cell repertoires in COVID-19. The repertoire was sequenced with immunoSEQ multiplex PCR; TCRdb's copy has only in-frame clones and lacks some. Of 60,000 to 90,000 clones in the sample, around 90% were seen once. Sequencing used peripheral blood. These receptor sequences come from an elderly woman with active or convalescent COVID-19.

The chain combines TRBV18 with TRBJ2-1; D unresolved. Per the germline V gene, CDR1 is KGHSH and CDR2 is LQKENI. This CDR3 spans 14 amino acids. Trimming shortened V by 0 bases and J by 3 bases, and 6 bases separated the two germline ends. CDR3 coding DNA: TGTGCCAGCTCACCACCGTTCGGCTACAATGAGCAGTTCTTC. Translation: CASSPPFGYNEQFF.

The chain carries TRBV2 and TRBJ2-7; 10 positions match TRBD1. Trimming at V came to 8 bases and at J to 0 bases, leaving 7 bases not matched to a gene. Germline V gene lookup returns CDR1 SNHLY and CDR2 FYNNEI. This CDR3 has 15 amino acids. In DNA, the CDR3 is TGTGCCAGCCGGGACAGGGGTAATCCCTCCTACGAGCAGTACTTC. Residues: CASRDRGNPSYEQYF.

The J gene is TRBJ2-2, the V gene TRBV27; TRBD2 might be the D (6 bases). The V end lost 3 bases, the J end lost 4 bases, and 9 bases lay between the germline ends. Germline lookup yields CDR1 MNHEY and CDR2 SMNVEV (reference sequence). The CDR3 sequence is 14 residues long. The CDR3 spells CASSLQGGTGELFF. The CDR3 region has the DNA TGTGCCAGCAGTTTGCAGGGAGGCACCGGGGAGCTGTTTTTT.

About this clone: The junction departs from germline at one end; a sequencing error may be responsible. The chain links TRBV2 to TRBJ2-5; TRBD2 is a possible D gene (5 bases). CDR3 size: 15 residues. Germline CDR1 is SNHLY and CDR2 is FYNNEI. DNA for the CDR3: TGTGCCAGAAGTCCTGCGGGTGGAGGCCAAGCGACCCAGTACTTC. It codes for CARSPAGGGQATQYF.

The chain links TRBV6-2 or TRBV6-3 to TRBJ1-1; D is unresolved. Trimming removed 0 bases at V and 1 base at J, with 3 bases between. Germline V lookup: CDR1 MNHEY, CDR2 SVGEGT. The CDR3 totals 13 residues. The CDR3 is CASSYSWNTEAFF. The CDR3 DNA reads TGTGCCAGCAGTTACTCCTGGAACACTGAAGCTTTCTTT.

V and J are TRBV28 and TRBJ2-5; 8 bases agree with TRBD1. This CDR3 comprises 15 residues. V was pared by 2 bases and J by 4 bases, with 6 bases of the junction left unmatched. Germline values: CDR1 MDHEN, CDR2 SYDVKM. CDR3 protein: CASSLRTGFRETQYF. CDR3 in DNA: TGTGCCAGCAGTTTAAGGACAGGGTTCAGAGAGACCCAGTACTTC.

The chain employs TRBV10-3 and TRBJ2-3; 8 positions agree with TRBD1. The CDR3 is 14 amino acids. Germline V lookup: CDR1 ENHRY, CDR2 SYGVKD. V was pared by 7 bases and J by 0 bases, with 3 bases of the junction left unmatched. The CDR3 loop reads CAITRTGSTDTQYF. As DNA, the CDR3 is TGTGCCATCACTAGGACAGGGAGCACAGATACGCAGTATTTT.

This chain links TRBV7-2 with TRBJ1-1, with a weak D call TRBD1 (6 bases). Germline V gives CDR1 SGHTA, CDR2 FQGNSA. V dropped 7 bases and J dropped 1 base, with 10 bases sitting between them. The CDR3 runs 13 residues. The CDR3 loop reads CASTPRGNTEAFF. CDR3 sequence (DNA): TGTGCCAGCACCCCCAGGGGGAACACTGAAGCTTTCTTT.

This clone was picked up a small number of times. The chain has TRBV6-5 and TRBJ2-7; 7 bases fit TRBD1. Germline V gene sequence: CDR1 MNHEY, CDR2 SVGAGI. Unmatched junction bases numbered 5, after V lost 6 bases and J lost 3 bases. CDR3 length equals 13 residues. Here the CDR3 DNA reads TGTGCCAGCAGCCAATGGGACAGCTACGAGCAGTACTTC. This codes for CASSQWDSYEQYF.

The V call is TRBV6-5, the J call TRBJ1-2; TRBD1 agrees at 12 bases. The CDR3 extends over 14 amino acids. CDR1 and CDR2 from the germline V gene are MNHEY and SVGAGI. V gave up 7 bases and J gave up 7 bases; unmatched junction bases: 7. Written as DNA, the CDR3 is TGTGCCAGCAAGACGGGACAGGGGGCTTCTGGCTACACCTTC. Protein product: CASKTGQGASGYTF.

The chain is built from TRBV6-6 and TRBJ1-1; TRBD1 aligns across 9 bases. This CDR3 has 15 residues. CDR1 and CDR2 (germline): MNHNY, SVGAGI (reference sequence). V gave up 6 bases and J gave up 4 bases; unmatched junction bases: 9. CDR3 nucleotide sequence: TGTGCCAGCAGCAGACCGGGACAGGGACCCACTGAAGCTTTCTTT. Protein: CASSRPGQGPTEAFF.

A few counts support this clone. The genes are TRBV5-6 and TRBJ1-5, with D possibly matching TRBD1 (5 bases). CDR3 size: 14 residues. Trimming stripped 0 bases from V and 7 bases from J, with 11 bases between. From germline, CDR1 is SGHDT and CDR2 YYEEEE. This CDR3 reads CASSLGGAGQPQHF. In nucleotides, the CDR3 is TGTGCCAGCAGCTTGGGCGGGGCGGGGCAGCCCCAGCATTTT.

As regards this clone: The sample carries other DNA sequences with the same CDR3. V is TRBV7-6 and J is TRBJ1-2; 8 nucleotides line up with TRBD1. The CDR3 contains 14 residues. CDR1 is SGHVS and CDR2 is FNYEAQ in the germline V gene. Unmatched junction bases numbered 2, after V lost 1 base and J lost 4 bases. The DNA of the CDR3 is TGTGCCAGCAGCTTAGATGACAGGGGCTATGGCTACACCTTC. It encodes CASSLDDRGYGYTF.

The V gene is TRBV28, the J gene TRBJ2-3, with a weak D call TRBD1 (5 bases). Germline CDR1 MDHEN, CDR2 SYDVKM. This CDR3 region has 14 residues. Trimming cost V 5 bases and J 3 bases, with 12 bases left between them. CDR3 loop: CASSQGLPTDTQYF. The CDR3 bases are TGTGCCAGCAGTCAGGGCCTCCCAACAGATACGCAGTATTTT.

The rearrangement joins TRBV7-2 to TRBJ1-2; TRBD1 matches at 9 bases. CDR3 length equals 14 residues. V shed 3 bases, J shed 2 bases, and the junction held 1 base outside the gene matches. Per germline, CDR1 SGHTA and CDR2 FQGNSA. CDR3 in DNA: TGTGCCAGCAGCTTCGGGACAGGGAACTATGGCTACACCTTC. It yields the protein CASSFGTGNYGYTF.

This clone was observed once. The V and J genes are TRBV7-8 and TRBJ1-5; perhaps TRBD1 as D (6 bases). Looked up from germline, CDR1 is SGHVS and CDR2 is FQNEAQ. The CDR3 runs 16 residues. The germline V and J ends were trimmed by 1 base and 2 bases, with 12 bases remaining between them. CDR3 region: CASSLGTAGGNQPQHF. CDR3 in DNA: TGTGCCAGCAGCTTAGGTACGGCAGGGGGCAATCAGCCCCAGCATTTT.

This rearrangement joins TRBV3-1 (or the pseudogene TRBV3-2) to TRBJ1-6; TRBD1 matches at 10 bases. The CDR3 has 18 residues. With 4 bases clipped from V and 7 bases from J, the junction kept 13 bases outside the gene matches. Germline CDR1 LGHDT, CDR2 YNNKEL (reference sequence). The CDR3 sequence is CASSPRERTGGRNSPLHF. The CDR3 DNA reads as TGTGCCAGCAGCCCCCGCGAACGGACAGGGGGAAGGAATTCACCCCTCCACTTT.

As to this clone: Other DNA variants within this sample encode the same CDR3. The chain uses TRBV28 and TRBJ1-3; D is uncertain. Trimming stripped 3 bases from V and 0 bases from J, with 6 bases between. The CDR3 is made up of 14 amino acids. The germline CDR1 and CDR2 sequences are MDHEN and SYDVKM. This chain's CDR3 is CASSFRGSGNTIYF. CDR3 in DNA: TGTGCCAGCAGTTTTCGGGGCTCTGGAAACACCATATATTTT.

This clone has more than one count but fewer than ten. In DNA form, the CDR3 reads TGTGCCAGCAGGGATCGGGCTAGCGGTTACACAGATACGCAGTATTTT. Residues: CASRDRASGYTDTQYF. The V and J genes are TRBV5-4 and TRBJ2-3, with 7 bases matching TRBD2. The V gene end was trimmed by 5 bases and the J gene end by 2 bases; junction bases not matched to a gene: 11. The length of the CDR3 is 16 residues. Germline V gene sequence: CDR1 SGHNT, CDR2 YYREEE (reference sequence).

The chain recombines TRBV28 with TRBJ2-2; 7 bases match TRBD1. Germline trimming cut 6 bases from V and 4 bases from J; bases unmatched to any gene: 2. Per germline, CDR1 MDHEN and CDR2 SYDVKM. CDR3 length equals 13 residues. CDR3 sequence reads: CASRPGGTGELFF. The CDR3 DNA reads as TGTGCCAGCAGGCCAGGGGGCACCGGGGAGCTGTTTTTT.